Listed below are T cell receptor beta chains from one sample, sequenced in a study of CXCR3-negative and CXCR3-positive naive CD8 T cells. For each CDR3 protein, TCRdb gives one entry from its re-call of the 5' RACE reads, without DNA. This table holds 100,000 to 150,000 distinct CDR3 sequences. The specimen was naive CXCR3- CD8+ T cells from blood. These TCRs come from a human donor in good health. Some clones in this sample may be carry-over from other donors' samples. Both conserved end residues are part of each CDR3. The order of the fields is J gene, V gene, CDR3 protein.

J: TRBJ1-1; V: TRBV20-1; CDR3: CSARDGGRANTEAFF
J: TRBJ1-1; V: TRBV20-1; CDR3: CSAGRGVFGSQGTGTEAFF
J: TRBJ2-1; V: TRBV12-3/TRBV12-4; CDR3: CASSWQDKQFF
J: TRBJ2-1; V: TRBV25-1; CDR3: CASSESENLLGGAYNEQFF
J: TRBJ2-5; V: TRBV2; CDR3: CASSPGTSARWTQYF
J: TRBJ2-1; V: TRBV5-1; CDR3: CASSLGASGTYNEQFF
J: TRBJ1-1; V: TRBV6-2/TRBV6-3; CDR3: CASSFFPGGLEAFF
J: TRBJ2-7; V: TRBV20-1; CDR3: CSAPTDRGRTYEQYF
J: TRBJ2-7; V: TRBV6-2/TRBV6-3; CDR3: CASSYGGPYEQYF
J: TRBJ1-6; V: TRBV25-1; CDR3: CASSAAQGGSPLHF
J: TRBJ2-7; V: TRBV7-9; CDR3: CASSPQDVPYEQYF
J: TRBJ1-2; V: TRBV4-1; CDR3: CASSQSGYGYTF
J: TRBJ2-3; V: TRBV10-3; CDR3: CAISELLAQGADTQYF
J: TRBJ1-1; V: TRBV20-1; CDR3: CSARSRGVHTEAFF
J: TRBJ1-2; V: TRBV7-2; CDR3: CASRGVRETSNYGYTF
J: TRBJ2-7; V: TRBV18; CDR3: CASSPDRGSYEQYF
J: TRBJ2-5; V: TRBV7-3; CDR3: CASSPGPGTYGAQYF
J: TRBJ2-2; V: TRBV14; CDR3: CASSQPGGELFF
J: TRBJ2-7; V: TRBV4-3; CDR3: CASSQDYPGHYEQYF
J: TRBJ2-1; V: TRBV29-1; CDR3: CSVPREDRVSYNEQFF
J: TRBJ1-1; V: TRBV10-1; CDR3: CASSESPRGTEAFF
J: TRBJ2-3; V: TRBV12-3/TRBV12-4; CDR3: CASSPTGPDAQYF
J: TRBJ2-5; V: TRBV6-6; CDR3: CASSSAQTNDEETQYF
J: TRBJ1-2; V: TRBV4-1; CDR3: CASSQGGTPTPGAYGYTF
J: TRBJ2-6; V: TRBV19; CDR3: CASSTNISGANVLTF
J: TRBJ2-7; V: TRBV20-1; CDR3: CSATGTRSSYEQYF
J: TRBJ1-1; V: TRBV6-2/TRBV6-3; CDR3: CASSYAGTEAFF
J: TRBJ2-1; V: TRBV4-3; CDR3: CASSQVSGTYNEQFF
J: TRBJ2-5; V: TRBV7-6; CDR3: CASSLAFATSGIETQYF
J: TRBJ2-2; V: TRBV12-3/TRBV12-4; CDR3: CASRTGGSDTGELFF
J: TRBJ2-3; V: TRBV29-1; CDR3: CSVEVLAANTDTQYF
J: TRBJ2-7; V: TRBV20-1; CDR3: CSARDLGTGDSYEQYF
J: TRBJ2-3; V: TRBV6-6; CDR3: CASSYSDFGADTQYF
J: TRBJ2-7; V: TRBV11-1; CDR3: CASSLVAGQVTYEQYF
J: TRBJ2-5; V: TRBV5-4; CDR3: CASSSGTGGEQTQYF
J: TRBJ1-2; V: TRBV7-9; CDR3: CASSDQGRGGYTF
J: TRBJ2-7; V: TRBV29-1; CDR3: CSVNLQGFYEQYF
J: TRBJ2-1; V: TRBV20-1; CDR3: CSAEPIPLPGLEVGRSSYNEQFF
J: TRBJ2-1; V: TRBV6-2/TRBV6-3; CDR3: CASSYSWDEQFF
J: TRBJ2-7; V: TRBV5-1; CDR3: CASSWTGSAYEQYF
J: TRBJ2-3; V: TRBV3-1; CDR3: CASSRSGGGTTDTQYF
J: TRBJ1-2; V: TRBV18; CDR3: CASSPGTGLFYGYTF
J: TRBJ1-3; V: TRBV7-2; CDR3: CASRPQGPGNTIYF
J: TRBJ1-1; V: TRBV12-5; CDR3: CASALGFGNTEAFF
J: TRBJ2-7; V: TRBV5-1; CDR3: CASSLRPPEQYF
J: TRBJ2-7; V: TRBV11-1; CDR3: CASSFQDGAEDILYEQYF
J: TRBJ2-1; V: TRBV29-1; CDR3: CSVHPGTGIRNEQFF
J: TRBJ1-2; V: TRBV29-1; CDR3: CSVEGLGQKDYGYTF
J: TRBJ2-7; V: TRBV7-6; CDR3: CAGSNPGTSGNSYEQYF
J: TRBJ2-7; V: TRBV5-4; CDR3: CASSLQGVLLSYEQYF
J: TRBJ2-1; V: TRBV7-2; CDR3: CASSLLPVGTGDYNEQFF
J: TRBJ1-2; V: TRBV28; CDR3: CASSFEVRVDGYTF
J: TRBJ2-3; V: TRBV29-1; CDR3: CSVEYLGPTDTQYF